These 4 T cell receptor beta chains were all obtained from the same sample, sequenced in a study of blood T cell repertoires in COVID-19. Sequencing used immunoSEQ multiplex PCR; TCRdb keeps in-frame clones, though not all of them. The data hold a few hundred thousand clones, with about four fifths observed a single time. Specimen: peripheral blood. These receptors were obtained from a person aged 65-85 years with COVID-19, enrolled during active disease.

This chain's CDR3 is CASSQRRGGSYNEQFF. The CDR3 DNA sequence: TGCGCCAGCAGCCAGAGAAGGGGGGGGTCCTACAATGAGCAGTTCTTC. The chain joins TRBV4-1 to TRBJ2-1; tentative D call: TRBD2 (7 bases). The length of the CDR3 is 16 residues. Trimming cost V 3 bases and J 1 base, with 13 bases left between them. Looked up from germline, CDR1 is MGHRA and CDR2 is YSYEKL.

This clone has a handful of counts. The V and J genes are TRBV3-1 (or the pseudogene TRBV3-2) and TRBJ1-3, with 9 nucleotides matching TRBD1. This CDR3 contains 14 residues. Germline-derived CDR1 and CDR2 are LGHDT and YNNKEL (reference sequence). The V segment lost 1 base and the J segment 6 bases; nucleotides outside the gene matches: 1. This CDR3 is CASSQGQGVNTIYF. CDR3 nucleotide sequence: TGTGCCAGCAGCCAAGGACAGGGGGTAAACACCATATATTTT.

Notes on this clone: Additional DNA sequences in this sample encode the identical CDR3. The rearrangement uses TRBV6-2 or TRBV6-3 and TRBJ1-6, with a weak D call TRBD1 (5 bases). In germline, CDR1 is MNHEY, CDR2 SVGEGT. Trimming took off 0 bases at V and 9 bases at J, with 12 bases between the two ends. The CDR3 has 15 amino acids. DNA of the CDR3: TGTGCCAGCAGTTACTCGACAAGGGGTGGTTCACCCCTCCACTTT. The encoded protein is CASSYSTRGGSPLHF.

The genes are TRBV19 and TRBJ2-3; the D gene is possibly TRBD2 (5 bases). The V gene's germline CDR1 is LNHDA and CDR2 SQIVND (reference sequence). V shed 5 bases and J shed 2 bases, with 17 bases lying between them. The CDR3 totals 16 residues. The CDR3 DNA follows: TGTGCCAGTAGTCCGCACACGGACTTCTCCACAGATACGCAGTATTTT. This codes for CASSPHTDFSTDTQYF.